This T cell receptor beta chain was observed in a study of spatial heterogeneity in lung cancer. Study findings and constraints: For expanded intratumoral alpha and beta TCRs, counts tracked tumor mutation counts.

This clonotype ranks as medium-sized. The antigen remains unidentified. Germline assignment: CDR1 MNHEY and CDR2 SMNVEV (reference sequence). The trim removed 3 bases at V and 2 bases at J, leaving 2 bases unmatched. There are 14 residues in the CDR3. Time point described: sample taken at primary tumor resection. Tumor, nontumor lung or frozen PBMC supplied whole RNA that was sequenced unsorted. MiXCR, run by TCRdb on the 5' RACE reads, gives a single entry per CDR3 protein. In the table there are almost 3,000 distinct CDR3 sequences, roughly a tenth of which are singletons. This TCR derives from a female donor with early-stage non-small cell lung cancer. The sequences come from lung tumor tissue, collected at surgery. This sequence joins TRBV27 and TRBJ2-7; 9 bases fit TRBD1. CDR3 sequence: CASSFRQGAYEQYF. CDR3 sequence (DNA): TGTGCCAGCAGTTTCAGACAGGGGGCCTACGAGCAGTACTTC.